A selection of T cell receptor beta chains follows, all from one sample in a study of spatial heterogeneity in lung cancer. TCRdb re-derived calls from the 5' RACE reads in MiXCR, one entry per CDR3 protein. The sample lists about 13,000 distinct CDR3 sequences; less than 4.5% were seen once. Specimen: lung tumor tissue, collected at surgery. All receptors derive from a male donor with early-stage non-small cell lung cancer. Both conserved end residues are part of each CDR3. A D gene is named only where the DNA matches it firmly. Size tells how often a clone was seen (once, few, many) or the class of an expanded clone, and some rows leave it out.

D gene: NA
V gene: TRBV20-1
J gene: TRBJ2-5
clone size: many
CDR3 protein: CSAARNQETQYF
CDR3 DNA: TGCAGTGCTGCTAGGAACCAAGAGACCCAGTACTTC

D gene: NA
V gene: TRBV2
J gene: TRBJ2-3
clone size: medium-sized
CDR3 protein: CASSPEGPDTQYF
CDR3 DNA: TGTGCCAGCAGTCCCGAGGGGCCAGATACGCAGTATTTT

D gene: NA
V gene: TRBV10-3
J gene: TRBJ1-1
clone size: many
CDR3 protein: CAISEREDIGKGGTEAFF
CDR3 DNA: TGTGCCATCAGTGAGAGAGAGGATATCGGCAAGGGAGGCACTGAAGCTTTCTTT

D gene: TRBD1
V gene: TRBV5-1
J gene: TRBJ1-6
clone size: few
CDR3 protein: CASSLDPGQVTSPLHF
CDR3 DNA: TGCGCCAGCAGCTTGGATCCGGGACAGGTGACTTCACCCCTCCACTTT

D gene: NA
V gene: TRBV5-1
J gene: TRBJ1-2
clone size: NA
CDR3 protein: CASSIGSGPLLGGYTF
CDR3 DNA: TGCGCCAGCAGCATTGGCTCCGGGCCCCTTCTCGGGGGCTACACCTTC

D gene: TRBD2
V gene: TRBV5-1
J gene: TRBJ2-1
clone size: NA
CDR3 protein: CASSPSTSGYNEQFF
CDR3 DNA: TGCGCCAGCAGCCCATCGACTAGCGGGTACAATGAGCAGTTCTTC

D gene: NA
V gene: TRBV20-1
J gene: TRBJ2-3
clone size: many
CDR3 protein: CSAIRYSTDTQYF
CDR3 DNA: TGCAGTGCCATCCGTTACAGCACAGATACGCAGTATTTT

D gene: NA
V gene: TRBV7-7
J gene: TRBJ2-1
clone size: many
CDR3 protein: CASSPLNNEQFF
CDR3 DNA: TGTGCCAGCAGCCCTCTCAACAATGAGCAGTTCTTC

D gene: TRBD2
V gene: TRBV20-1
J gene: TRBJ2-7
clone size: many
CDR3 protein: CSASGSGRANEQYF
CDR3 DNA: TGCAGTGCTAGTGGGAGCGGGAGGGCCAATGAGCAGTACTTC

D gene: TRBD2
V gene: TRBV10-2
J gene: TRBJ2-1
clone size: many
CDR3 protein: CASSEPAGGGPEQFF
CDR3 DNA: TGCGCCAGCAGTGAACCAGCGGGGGGCGGACCTGAGCAGTTCTTC

D gene: NA
V gene: TRBV29-1
J gene: TRBJ2-3
clone size: many
CDR3 protein: CSVEEGRGPLDTQYF
CDR3 DNA: TGCAGCGTTGAAGAGGGGCGGGGGCCCTTAGATACGCAGTATTTT

D gene: NA
V gene: TRBV3-1
J gene: TRBJ2-2
clone size: many
CDR3 protein: CASSFEHYTGELFF
CDR3 DNA: TGTGCCAGCAGCTTTGAGCACTACACCGGGGAGCTGTTTTTT

D gene: NA
V gene: TRBV20-1
J gene: TRBJ1-5
clone size: many
CDR3 protein: CSASDNNQPQHF
CDR3 DNA: TGCAGTGCTTCTGACAACAATCAGCCCCAGCATTTT

D gene: TRBD1
V gene: TRBV4-2
J gene: TRBJ1-2
clone size: NA
CDR3 protein: CASSPRDRGGCVYGYTF
CDR3 DNA: TGTGCCAGCAGCCCCCGGGACAGGGGTGGCTGTGTCTATGGCTACACCTTC

D gene: NA
V gene: TRBV7-9
J gene: TRBJ1-2
clone size: many
CDR3 protein: CASSPVGRANYGYTF
CDR3 DNA: TGTGCCAGCAGCCCCGTTGGCAGGGCAAATTATGGCTACACCTTC

D gene: NA
V gene: TRBV7-2
J gene: TRBJ1-6
clone size: many
CDR3 protein: CASSSQGRTYNSPLHF
CDR3 DNA: TGTGCCAGCAGCTCCCAGGGACGGACTTATAATTCACCCCTCCACTTT